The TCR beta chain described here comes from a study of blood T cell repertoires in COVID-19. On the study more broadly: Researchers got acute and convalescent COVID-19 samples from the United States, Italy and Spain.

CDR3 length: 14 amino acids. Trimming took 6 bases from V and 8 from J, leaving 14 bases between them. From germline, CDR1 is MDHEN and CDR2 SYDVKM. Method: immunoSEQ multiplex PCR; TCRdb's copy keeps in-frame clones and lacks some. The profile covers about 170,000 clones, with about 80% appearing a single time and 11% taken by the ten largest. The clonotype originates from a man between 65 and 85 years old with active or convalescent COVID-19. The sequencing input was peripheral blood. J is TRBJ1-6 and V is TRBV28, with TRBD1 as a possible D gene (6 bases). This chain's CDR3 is CASSPGVVHSPLHF. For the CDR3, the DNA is TGTGCCAGCAGCCCAGGGGTGGTGCATTCACCCCTCCACTTT.